This note documents a single T cell receptor beta chain sequence. This entry comes from a study of blood T cell repertoires in COVID-19. The wider study: Acute and convalescent COVID-19 specimens originated in the United States, Italy and Spain. T cells, B-cell-depleted T cells, or PBMCs supplied cDNA or gDNA.

Germline V gives CDR1 ENHRY, CDR2 SYGVKD. The CDR3 length is 15 residues. Between the trimmed V and J ends, which lost 4 bases and 0 bases, there was a span of 12 bases. As originally analysed: Amplifying reference gene primers gave estimates of nucleated cell counts. Libraries were prepared by immunoSEQ multiplex PCR; TCRdb keeps only in-frame clonotypes and omits some of them. V, J and clone size derive from that table, while D and trimming were established from the DNA sequence. The table has some 40,000 clones, approximately 93% seen once. This sequence was found in a man in his fifties with active COVID-19. The chain links TRBV10-3 to TRBJ1-1; D is perhaps TRBD1 (6 bases). The sequenced material came from peripheral blood. This chain's CDR3 is CAISGQAGMNTEAFF. The CDR3 bases are TGTGCCATCAGTGGACAGGCCGGGATGAACACTGAAGCTTTCTTT.